The 29 T cell receptor beta chains below all came from one sample that was sequenced in a study of blood T cells in healthy people across ages. For the second PCR, which ran for 7 to 11 cycles, a sample-barcoded 5' primer and a J-beta primer mix were used. TCRdb re-called the 5' RACE reads through MiXCR, storing one row per CDR3 protein. This sample carries about 1,500,000 distinct CDR3 sequences, roughly 27% of them seen once, and the ten largest clones take roughly 8%. The sequencing sample was made of blood. These receptors were obtained from a woman between 25 and 40 years old in good health.

This clonotype was seen at least ten times. This chain connects TRBV6-6 to TRBJ1-2; TRBD1 is a possible D gene (6 bases). V was cut by 6 bases and J by 4 bases, with 12 bases left in between. The V gene's germline CDR1 is MNHNY and CDR2 SVGAGI (reference sequence). The CDR3 consists of 13 residues. CDR3 DNA sequence: TGTGCCAGCAGACCCGGACAGACCTATGGCTACACCTTC. Protein product: CASRPGQTYGYTF.

This clonotype has ten or more counts. The J gene is TRBJ2-1, the V gene TRBV20-1; D is ambiguous. The CDR3 is 14 residues long. Germline CDR1 and CDR2: DFQATT and SNEGSKA (reference sequence). V was trimmed by 0 bases and J by 3 bases, leaving 9 bases between them. This CDR3 reads CSARDWRNYNEQFF. The CDR3 DNA reads as TGCAGTGCTAGAGATTGGCGGAACTACAATGAGCAGTTCTTC.

In this sample, this clonotype turned up a few times. This chain links TRBV5-1 with TRBJ2-1; TRBD1 or TRBD2 may be the D gene (6 bases each). Germline loops: CDR1 SGHRS, CDR2 YFSETQ. The ends were cut back, 0 bases at V and 4 bases at J, with 17 bases in the middle. The CDR3 has 17 amino acids. Here the CDR3 DNA reads TGCGCCAGCAGCTTGGGACGGGGGCCAGCTGCGTACAATGAGCAGTTCTTC. This translates into CASSLGRGPAAYNEQFF.

A remark on this clonotype: A read error is likely, as this CDR3 ends without the conserved phenylalanine or tryptophan. The limits of the CDR3 on the DNA are not certain, so only TCRdb's listed CDR3 is given. The V and J genes are TRBV12-3 or TRBV12-4 and TRBJ2-3. Ends included, the CDR3 has 12 residues. CDR3 protein: CASSLGTDTEYS.

This chain connects TRBV6-5 to TRBJ2-7; D is undetermined. V shed 6 bases and J shed 5 bases, with 17 bases lying between them. The germline CDR1 and CDR2 sequences are MNHEY and SVGAGI. The CDR3 sequence is 14 residues long. CDR3 sequence reads: CASSLARPPNEQYF. The CDR3 nucleotides read TGTGCCAGCAGCTTGGCCAGGCCCCCCAACGAGCAGTACTTC.

This rearrangement joins TRBV5-1 to TRBJ2-6; D perhaps matches TRBD2 (5 bases). The V gene's germline CDR1 is SGHRS and CDR2 YFSETQ. The CDR3 runs 16 residues. Trimming took off 0 bases at V and 2 bases at J, with 9 bases between the two ends. Written as DNA, the CDR3 is TGCGCCAGCAGCTTGGCACTAGAGGCTGGGGCCAACGTCCTGACTTTC. This codes for CASSLALEAGANVLTF.

The chain carries TRBV6-6 and TRBJ1-1; the D gene is possibly TRBD1 (5 bases). Germline V CDR1 and CDR2: MNHNY, SVGAGI (reference sequence). V lost 5 bases to trimming and J lost 1 base, with 14 bases between them. The CDR3 totals 15 residues. CDR3 sequence (DNA): TGTGCCAGCAGTCCGGGGGACCCAAGGAACACTGAAGCTTTCTTT. Translated: CASSPGDPRNTEAFF.

There are many counts of this clonotype. The chain links TRBV20-1 to TRBJ2-7, with TRBD1 matching over 7 bases. CDR3 length: 13 amino acids. The germline V gene encodes CDR1 DFQATT and CDR2 SNEGSKA (reference sequence). After removal of 5 bases from V and 4 bases from J, the junction contained 8 bases not matched to a gene. The CDR3 region has the DNA TGCAGTGCTGCCGGGTCAGGGGGTTACGAGCAGTACTTC. Translating gives CSAAGSGGYEQYF.

The chain couples TRBV6-1 to TRBJ2-7; 7 nucleotides line up with TRBD1. Germline V CDR1 and CDR2: MNHNS, SASEGT. After removal of 4 bases from V and 3 bases from J, the junction contained 12 bases not matched to a gene. The CDR3 runs 16 residues. DNA of the CDR3: TGTGCCAGCAGTGCCCATGTGACAGGGTCTCTCTACGAGCAGTACTTC. Its translation is CASSAHVTGSLYEQYF.

This clonotype was picked up a small number of times. This sequence joins TRBV6-2 or TRBV6-3 and TRBJ2-3; possible D gene TRBD2, 5 bases. V gave up 2 bases and J gave up 10 bases, with 19 bases separating them. Germline V gene sequence: CDR1 MNHEY, CDR2 SVGEGT. The CDR3 runs 15 residues. The CDR3 sequence is CASSYGASRRGSQYF. Written as DNA, the CDR3 is TGTGCCAGCAGTTACGGAGCAAGTCGACGAGGGTCGCAGTATTTT.

This chain connects TRBV10-3 to TRBJ2-3; no clear D. CDR1 and CDR2 from the germline V gene are ENHRY and SYGVKD. The CDR3 covers 13 residues. V was shortened by 2 bases and J by 3 bases, with 6 bases between the two germline ends. Written as DNA, the CDR3 is TGTGCCATCAGTGAGCAGATGACAGATACGCAGTATTTT. Protein: CAISEQMTDTQYF.

As concerns this clonotype: Being one base from a much bigger clone, this may be a read error. The chain employs TRBV7-3 and TRBJ2-6; D remains ambiguous. V lost 5 bases and J 0 bases, leaving 11 bases between the germline ends. CDR1 is SGHTA, CDR2 FQGTGA, per germline. CDR3 length equals 16 residues. CDR3 loop: CASSTLGFSGANVLTF. CDR3 sequence (DNA): TGTGCCAGCAGCACACTGGGGTTCTCTGGGGCCAACGTCCTGACTTTC.

This clonotype appeared many times. This sequence joins TRBV12-3 or TRBV12-4 and TRBJ2-7; the match to TRBD2 covers 12 bases. Trimming cost V 5 bases and J 7 bases; bases outside gene matches: 6. There are 14 residues in the CDR3. The CDR3 nucleotides read TGTGCCAGCAGTCGCAGACTAGCGGGAGAAGAGCAGTACTTC. It specifies CASSRRLAGEEQYF.

V usage is TRBV11-2 and J usage is TRBJ1-2; 10 bases line up with TRBD1. This CDR3 region has 16 residues. V trimming: 1 base; J trimming: 6 bases; junction bases outside the gene matches: 8. The germline CDR1 and CDR2 sequences are SGHAT and FQNNGV. The CDR3 DNA sequence: TGTGCCAGCAGCTTAGTAACGGGGACAGGGGTTAATGGCTACACCTTC. It encodes CASSLVTGTGVNGYTF.

This clonotype appeared a few times. J is TRBJ2-3 and V is TRBV5-1; tentative D call: TRBD2 (7 bases). V was cut by 2 bases and J by 6 bases, with 19 bases left in between. Germline V gene data show CDR1 as SGHRS and CDR2 as YFSETQ. This CDR3 region has 16 residues. The CDR3 DNA sequence: TGCGCCAGCAGCTTCAGCGGGGCCGGAACAGGGGATACGCAGTATTTT. This translates into CASSFSGAGTGDTQYF.

Comment on this clonotype: The CDR3 end shows no conserved phenylalanine or tryptophan, and so a read error is likely. The chain is built from TRBV4-3 and TRBJ1-2, with 8 positions matching TRBD1. Germline CDR1 and CDR2: LGHNA and YSLEER. CDR3 length: 15 residues. J lost 4 bases, V lost 4 bases, and 8 bases had no gene match. This chain's CDR3 is CASSPETGVGYGYTV. CDR3 DNA: TGCGCCAGCAGCCCCGAGACAGGGGTGGGCTATGGCTACACCGTC.

This clonotype was detected ten times or more. The chain carries TRBV20-1 and TRBJ2-7; 12 bases fit TRBD2. The CDR3 has 14 residues. CDR1 is DFQATT and CDR2 is SNEGSKA in the germline V gene (reference sequence). The J segment lost 5 bases and the V segment lost 4 bases, leaving 6 bases of the junction unmatched. CDR3 coding DNA: TGCAGTGCTAACCTAGCGGGAGGGGACGACGAGCAGTACTTC. This encodes CSANLAGGDDEQYF.

This clonotype was observed many times. The rearrangement uses TRBV29-1 and TRBJ2-7, with 10 positions matching TRBD1. This CDR3 spans 13 amino acids. The V gene's germline CDR1 is SQVTM and CDR2 ANQGSEA. With 5 bases clipped from V and 1 base from J, the junction kept 2 bases outside the gene matches. CDR3 region: CSVPGQGSYEQYF. The CDR3 DNA reads as TGCAGCGTTCCGGGACAGGGGTCCTACGAGCAGTACTTC.

The gene calls are TRBV7-9 and TRBJ1-2; 8 bases align to TRBD1. The CDR3 is made up of 14 amino acids. The germline V gene has CDR1 SEHNR and CDR2 FQNEAQ (reference sequence). V dropped 5 bases and J dropped 6; count of bases not matched to a gene: 8. In DNA, the CDR3 is TGTGCCAGCAGCGCCTCGGACAGGGACCATGGCTACACCTTC. It encodes CASSASDRDHGYTF.

This clonotype was seen many times. The chain recombines TRBV5-6 with TRBJ1-2, with D possibly matching TRBD1 (5 bases). V was trimmed by 3 bases and J by 11 bases, leaving 11 bases between them. The CDR3 contains 11 residues. Germline assignment: CDR1 SGHDT and CDR2 YYEEEE. The CDR3 bases are TGTGCCAGCAGCTACCAGGGTGGTTACACCTTC. Translating it yields CASSYQGGYTF.

The chain couples TRBV5-1 to TRBJ2-2; 10 bases map to TRBD2. The V gene end was trimmed by 9 bases and the J gene end by 3 bases; junction bases not matched to a gene: 5. Germline values: CDR1 SGHRS, CDR2 YFSETQ. The CDR3 has 14 amino acids. The CDR3 loop is CATRLAGDTGELFF. The CDR3 DNA follows: TGCGCCACCAGACTAGCGGGTGACACCGGGGAGCTGTTTTTT.

This clonotype has only a few counts. The chain carries TRBV24-1 and TRBJ2-1, with D perhaps matching TRBD2 (5 bases). Germline V gene sequence: CDR1 KGHDR, CDR2 SFDVKD. CDR3 size: 16 residues. V was cut by 4 bases and J by 0 bases, with 12 bases left in between. CDR3 nucleotide sequence: TGTGCCACCAGTGACCCCGGGGATAGCTCCTACAATGAGCAGTTCTTC. It yields the protein CATSDPGDSSYNEQFF.

The chain employs TRBV10-3 and TRBJ1-2; no clear D gene. Per germline, CDR1 ENHRY and CDR2 SYGVKD. Deletions cut 4 bases from V and 0 bases from J, with 6 bases between. The CDR3 consists of 13 residues. The CDR3 loop is CAISVGANYGYTF. The CDR3 DNA is TGTGCCATCAGTGTCGGGGCTAACTATGGCTACACCTTC.

This clonotype showed up just a few times. The chain combines TRBV28 with TRBJ1-2, with D hard to call. The CDR3 is 12 residues long. Looked up from germline, CDR1 is MDHEN and CDR2 is SYDVKM. The ends were cut back, 3 bases at V and 8 bases at J, with 10 bases in the middle. CDR3 DNA sequence: TGTGCCAGCAGTTTGGGTACCTGGGGCTACACCTTC. Translated: CASSLGTWGYTF.

In its sample, this clonotype was seen a few times. Sequence at one end of the junction differs from germline and may be a read error. This chain uses TRBV6-2 or TRBV6-3 with TRBJ1-2, with TRBD1 matching 7 bases. From germline, CDR1 is MNHEY and CDR2 SVGEGT. The CDR3 is 15 amino acids. CDR3 DNA: TGTGCCAGCAGTTACCCGGACAGGCCCTTCTATGGCGACACCTTC. Translation: CASSYPDRPFYGDTF.

This clonotype was detected many times. This rearrangement joins TRBV4-1 to TRBJ2-3; the match to TRBD1 covers 9 bases. The CDR3 consists of 13 residues. Germline values: CDR1 MGHRA, CDR2 YSYEKL. V lost 9 bases and J lost 4; bases outside the gene matches: 5. CDR3 bases: TGCGCCAGTACACAGGGGGCTCCAGATACGCAGTATTTT. Translation gives CASTQGAPDTQYF.

This chain links TRBV6-2 or TRBV6-3 with TRBJ1-4, with D perhaps TRBD1 (5 bases). Per germline, CDR1 MNHEY and CDR2 SVGEGT. This CDR3 has 13 residues. The V end lost 8 bases, the J end lost 4 bases, and 11 bases lay between the germline ends. The CDR3 DNA follows: TGTGCCAGCCGACGGGGCTTTAATGAAAAACTGTTTTTT. This encodes CASRRGFNEKLFF.

This clonotype was detected ten times or more. The chain has TRBV5-4 and TRBJ2-1, with 14 bases matching TRBD2. The germline CDR1 and CDR2 sequences are SGHNT and YYREEE (reference sequence). Trimming cost V 4 bases and J 10 bases; bases outside gene matches: 10. The CDR3 extends over 16 amino acids. The CDR3 protein is CASSPPGLAGVGEQFF. Written as DNA, the CDR3 is TGTGCCAGCAGCCCTCCGGGACTAGCGGGAGTTGGAGAGCAGTTCTTC.

The V call is TRBV20-1, the J call TRBJ2-5; D ambiguous. CDR1 is DFQATT and CDR2 is SNEGSKA in the germline V gene (reference sequence). V was pared by 5 bases and J by 3 bases, with 10 bases between. The CDR3 has 12 amino acids. CDR3 region: CSAGLTEETQYF. For the CDR3, the DNA is TGCAGTGCTGGATTGACGGAAGAGACCCAGTACTTC.